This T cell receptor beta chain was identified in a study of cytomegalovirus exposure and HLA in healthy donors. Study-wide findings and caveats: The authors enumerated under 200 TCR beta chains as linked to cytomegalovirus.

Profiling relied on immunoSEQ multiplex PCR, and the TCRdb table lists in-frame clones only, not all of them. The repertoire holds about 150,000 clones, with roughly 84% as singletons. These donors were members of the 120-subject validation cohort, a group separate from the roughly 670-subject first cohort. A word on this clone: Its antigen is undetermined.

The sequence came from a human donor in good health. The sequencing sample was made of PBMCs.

The chain's CDR3 is CASKGFETQYF. CDR3 coding DNA: TGTGCCAGCAAGGGGTTCGAGACCCAGTACTTC. The chain links TRBV2 to TRBJ2-5, with a weak D call TRBD1 (5 bases). The V and J ends lost 7 bases and 5 bases respectively, with 8 bases between them. Per the germline V gene, CDR1 is SNHLY and CDR2 is FYNNEI. The CDR3 sequence is 11 residues long. The full variable domain, its missing parts supplied by reference TRBV2 and TRBJ2-5, is EPEVTQTPSHQVTQMGQEVILRCVPISNHLYFYWYRQILGQKVEFLVSFYNNEISEKSEIFDDQFSVERPDGSNFTLKIRSTKLEDSAMYFCASKGFETQYFGPGTRLLVL.